The 27 T cell receptor beta chains below all came from one sample that was sequenced in a study of a mutant IDH1 vaccine in newly diagnosed glioma. Profiled with immunoSEQ multiplex PCR; TCRdb holds only in-frame clones, not every one. In the table there are approximately 60,000 clones, 70% to 85% of which are singletons. No cognate antigen is known for these TCRs. Time point denoted: week 5, during vaccination. The content of each vaccine dose was 300 ug of mutant IDH1 20-mer peptide, and topical imiquimod accompanied it. Source: PBMCs, taken from a glioma patient whose treatment included an IDH1 peptide vaccine. These receptors all come from a woman aged 18-30 years with glioma. Some clones in this sample may be carry-over from other donors' samples.

CDR3 amino acids: CASSQDRGSNSGANVLTF. CDR3 sequence (DNA): TGCGCCAGCAGCCAAGATCGGGGCAGTAACTCTGGGGCCAACGTCCTGACTTTC. The V call is TRBV4-1, the J call TRBJ2-6; the D call may be TRBD1 or TRBD2 (5 bases each). The germline V and J ends were trimmed by 0 bases and 0 bases, with 12 bases remaining between them. Germline V gene data show CDR1 as MGHRA and CDR2 as YSYEKL. The CDR3 length is 18 residues.

This clone has more than one count but fewer than ten. V is TRBV30 and J is TRBJ1-1, with D perhaps matching TRBD1 (6 bases). The CDR3 totals 17 residues. V was pared by 0 bases and J by 2 bases, with 19 bases between. The germline gives CDR1 GTSNPN, CDR2 SVGIG (reference sequence). The CDR3 region is CAWSVLNSGRGNTEAFF. In DNA, the CDR3 is TGTGCCTGGAGTGTACTAAATAGCGGCAGGGGTAACACTGAAGCTTTCTTT.

This chain uses TRBV7-9 with TRBJ1-4, with 10 bases that match TRBD1. The germline V gene encodes CDR1 SEHNR and CDR2 FQNEAQ (reference sequence). Trimming cost V 4 bases and J 6 bases; bases outside gene matches: 5. CDR3 length equals 15 residues. Here the CDR3 reads CASSWGGTGDEKLFF. DNA of the CDR3: TGTGCCAGCAGCTGGGGTGGGACAGGGGATGAAAAACTGTTTTTT.

The rearrangement uses TRBV25-1 and TRBJ2-6; 8 nucleotides line up with TRBD1. The germline V gene has CDR1 MGHDK and CDR2 SYGVNS. The CDR3 spans 17 residues. V lost 4 bases and J lost 4; bases outside the gene matches: 9. The CDR3 bases are TGTGCCAGCAGTGGGCAGACAGGGGAGCGAGGGGCCAACGTCCTGACTTTC. Translated, it gives CASSGQTGERGANVLTF.

The chain combines TRBV6-5 with TRBJ1-5; 9 bases match TRBD1. Germline loops: CDR1 MNHEY, CDR2 SVGAGI. The CDR3 length is 15 residues. Trimming took 5 bases from V and 1 from J; bases not matched to a gene: 3. The CDR3 nucleotides are TGTGCCAGCAGTCGGACAGGGGACAGCAATCAGCCCCAGCATTTT. This translates into CASSRTGDSNQPQHF.

The J gene is TRBJ2-7, the V gene TRBV13, with D tentatively TRBD1 or TRBD2 (5 bases each). V lost 5 bases and J 6 bases, leaving 11 bases between the germline ends. Germline values: CDR1 PRHDT, CDR2 FYEKMQ (reference sequence). CDR3 length equals 12 residues. CDR3 nucleotide sequence: TGTGCCAGCAGCCCCCCTGGGGGCGAGCAGTACTTC. It encodes CASSPPGGEQYF.

The gene calls are TRBV6-5 and TRBJ2-7, with D unclear. The ends were cut back, 6 bases at V and 7 bases at J, with 16 bases in the middle. CDR1 and CDR2 from the germline V gene are MNHEY and SVGAGI. This CDR3 comprises 13 residues. CDR3: CASRPWTSWEQYF. CDR3 nucleotides: TGTGCCAGCAGACCATGGACCAGTTGGGAGCAGTACTTC.

The chain employs TRBV19 and TRBJ1-2, with no clear D. Germline assignment: CDR1 LNHDA and CDR2 SQIVND (reference sequence). V lost 6 bases to trimming and J lost 8 bases, with 22 bases between them. The CDR3 extends over 15 amino acids. The CDR3 is CASRLGGRILEGYTF. The CDR3 DNA is TGTGCCAGTAGACTTGGCGGGAGGATCCTAGAAGGCTACACCTTC. The variable domain in full, completed from reference TRBV19 and TRBJ1-2, reads DGGITQSPKYLFRKEGQNVTLSCEQNLNHDAMYWYRQDPGQGLRLIYYSQIVNDFQKGDIAEGYSVSREKKESFPLTVTSAQKNPTAFYLCASRLGGRILEGYTFGSGTRLTVV.

This chain uses TRBV5-1 with TRBJ1-1; D unclear. Deletions cut 0 bases from V and 4 bases from J, with 13 bases between. CDR3 length: 15 residues. The germline CDR1 and CDR2 sequences are SGHRS and YFSETQ. The CDR3 bases are TGCGCCAGCAGCTTGGTGTCCAGAGAGAGCACTGAAGCTTTCTTT. Translation: CASSLVSRESTEAFF. The complete variable domain, with remaining parts taken from reference TRBV5-1 and TRBJ1-1, reads KAGVTQTPRYLIKTRGQQVTLSCSPISGHRSVSWYQQTPGQGLQFLFEYFSETQRNKGNFPGRFSGRQFSNSRSEMNVSTLELGDSALYLCASSLVSRESTEAFFGQGTRLTVV.

The rearrangement uses TRBV18 and TRBJ2-7; D is possibly TRBD1 or TRBD2 (5 bases each). The CDR3 is 14 residues long. Germline V gene data show CDR1 as KGHSH and CDR2 as LQKENI. V was clipped by 2 bases and J by 0 bases, with 8 bases between them. The CDR3 loop is CASSPEGSSYEQYF. The CDR3 bases are TGTGCCAGCTCACCAGAGGGGAGCTCCTACGAGCAGTACTTC.

The chain joins TRBV2 to TRBJ2-7; 8 positions match TRBD1. J lost 5 bases, V lost 8 bases, and 17 bases had no gene match. Germline values: CDR1 SNHLY, CDR2 FYNNEI. The CDR3 length is 16 residues. CDR3: CASDPFGQGWKDEQYF. The DNA of the CDR3 is TGTGCCAGCGACCCCTTCGGACAGGGTTGGAAGGACGAGCAGTACTTC.

This clone came up once. This rearrangement joins TRBV27 to TRBJ2-7; a weak D match, TRBD2 (6 bases). This CDR3 spans 14 amino acids. V was trimmed by 5 bases and J by 3 bases, leaving 14 bases between them. Germline V CDR1 and CDR2: MNHEY, SMNVEV (reference sequence). CDR3 DNA: TGTGCCAGCAGTGCCTCGAGACTAGTCTACGAGCAGTACTTC. Translation gives CASSASRLVYEQYF.

The chain uses TRBV2 and TRBJ2-7, with a possible D match to TRBD2 (5 bases). Trimming left V 8 bases short and J 4 bases short, with 15 bases between. Germline V gene sequence: CDR1 SNHLY, CDR2 FYNNEI. The CDR3 length is 13 residues. The CDR3 loop is CASQLGIYYEQYF. CDR3 DNA: TGTGCCAGCCAACTAGGAATCTATTACGAGCAGTACTTC. Drawing the rest from reference TRBV2 and TRBJ2-7, the complete variable domain is EPEVTQTPSHQVTQMGQEVILRCVPISNHLYFYWYRQILGQKVEFLVSFYNNEISEKSEIFDDQFSVERPDGSNFTLKIRSTKLEDSAMYFCASQLGIYYEQYFGPGTRLTVT.

This chain joins TRBV9 and TRBJ1-1; D uncertain. This CDR3 is 13 amino acids long. V lost 4 bases to trimming and J lost 5 bases, with 12 bases between them. CDR1 SGDLS and CDR2 YYNGEE come from the germline V gene. CDR3 sequence reads: CASSPAARTEAFF. The CDR3, as DNA: TGTGCCAGCAGCCCCGCCGCGAGGACTGAAGCTTTCTTT. Filled out from reference TRBV9 and TRBJ1-1, the complete variable domain reads DSGVTQTPKHLITATGQRVTLRCSPRSGDLSVYWYQQSLDQGLQFLIQYYNGEERAKGNILERFSAQQFPDLHSELNLSSLELGDSALYFCASSPAARTEAFFGQGTRLTVV.

The chain links TRBV14 to TRBJ2-3; 9 positions match TRBD1. This CDR3 comprises 19 residues. In germline, CDR1 is SGHDN, CDR2 FVKESK. The V segment lost 0 bases and the J segment 5 bases; nucleotides outside the gene matches: 15. The CDR3 nucleotides are TGTGCCAGCAGCCAAGATGGCTACCCCGGGACAGGGTGGAAAGATACGCAGTATTTT. Translation: CASSQDGYPGTGWKDTQYF.

This clone has a single count. A junction end diverges from the germline sequence, so it may reflect a read error. The rearrangement joins TRBV7-9 to TRBJ2-3; perhaps TRBD2 as D (6 bases). The CDR3 is 15 residues long. Per germline, CDR1 SEHNR and CDR2 FQNEAQ (reference sequence). The CDR3 sequence: CASSLEGRPTDMQYF. As DNA, the CDR3 is TGTGCCAGCAGCTTGGAGGGACGGCCCACAGATATGCAGTATTTT.

V and J are TRBV7-2 and TRBJ2-7; D not resolved. Germline V CDR1 and CDR2: SGHTA, FQGNSA. The CDR3 is made up of 13 amino acids. V was cut by 6 bases and J by 5 bases, with 14 bases left in between. The DNA for the CDR3 is TGTGCCAGCAGGGCCGCGGCTGGACACGAGCAGTACTTC. Translated: CASRAAAGHEQYF.

The V gene is TRBV13, the J gene TRBJ2-1; no clear D. Germline loops: CDR1 PRHDT, CDR2 FYEKMQ (reference sequence). This CDR3 region has 11 residues. V was cut by 6 bases and J by 6 bases, with 6 bases left in between. The chain's CDR3 is CASRQSNEQFF. The DNA for the CDR3 is TGTGCCAGCAGACAATCCAATGAGCAGTTCTTC.

The CDR3 DNA is TGTGCCATCAGTGAGTCGGGGGGCGCGGATGAAAAACTGTTTTTT. It is translated as CAISESGGADEKLFF. V usage is TRBV10-3 and J usage is TRBJ1-4; tentatively, D is TRBD1 (6 bases). The CDR3 contains 15 residues. Trimming removed 0 bases from V and 6 bases from J, with 11 bases in between. CDR1 is ENHRY and CDR2 is SYGVKD in the germline V gene.

This chain joins TRBV5-6 and TRBJ2-7; D is possibly TRBD1 or TRBD2 (6 bases each). The V end was cut by 1 base, the J end by 1 base, with 9 bases between. The CDR3 is made up of 14 amino acids. Germline lookup yields CDR1 SGHDT and CDR2 YYEEEE. CDR3 in amino acids: CASSLTGRSYEQYF. The CDR3 DNA reads as TGTGCCAGCAGCTTGACAGGGAGGTCCTACGAGCAGTACTTC.

This sequence joins TRBV5-8 and TRBJ2-7; 8 bases align to TRBD2. The CDR3 extends over 18 amino acids. CDR1 SGHTS and CDR2 YDEGEE come from the germline V gene. Trimming at V came to 4 bases and at J to 3 bases, leaving 18 bases not matched to a gene. The CDR3 DNA reads as TGTGCCAGCAGCCAAGTCTTCCGACTAGCGTCAACATACTACGAGCAGTACTTC. Encoded protein: CASSQVFRLASTYYEQYF.

The chain links TRBV11-2 to TRBJ1-2; the D is unclear. Between the trimmed V and J ends, which lost 3 bases and 3 bases, there was a span of 2 bases. The germline gives CDR1 SGHAT, CDR2 FQNNGV. The CDR3 is 11 residues long. The CDR3 DNA reads as TGTGCCAGCAGCTTGGACTATGGCTACACCTTC. Residues: CASSLDYGYTF.

The rearrangement links TRBV20-1 to TRBJ1-2; D is unclear. The CDR3 is 10 amino acids. V was pared by 5 bases and J by 2 bases, with 3 bases between. The germline gives CDR1 DFQATT, CDR2 SNEGSKA (reference sequence). In DNA form, the CDR3 reads TGCAGTGCTCCGAACTATGGCTACACCTTC. Its translation is CSAPNYGYTF.

This chain connects TRBV6-5 to TRBJ1-2; no definite D call. This CDR3 contains 13 residues. Germline CDR1 is MNHEY and CDR2 is SVGAGI. V shed 2 bases and J shed 0 bases, with 4 bases lying between them. CDR3: CASSYEANYGYTF. The CDR3, as DNA: TGTGCCAGCAGTTACGAGGCTAACTATGGCTACACCTTC.

As concerns this clone: Mismatch with germline at one junction end may stem from a read error. The genes are TRBV4-3 and TRBJ2-3, with a tentative D call TRBD2 (6 bases). Germline V lookup: CDR1 LGHNA, CDR2 YSLEER. The CDR3 extends over 16 amino acids. The CDR3 DNA follows: TGCGCCAGCAGCCAAGGTTCTGGGAGGAGCACATATACGCAGTATTTT. This translates into CASSQGSGRSTYTQYF.

The chain employs TRBV6-5 and TRBJ2-1; weak D call: TRBD2 (6 bases). This CDR3 is built from 15 residues. Germline lookup yields CDR1 MNHEY and CDR2 SVGAGI. Trimming left V 4 bases short and J 5 bases short, with 15 bases between. The CDR3 nucleotides are TGTGCCAGCAGTTCTACTAGCCCCGAAGACAATGAGCAGTTCTTC. It translates to CASSSTSPEDNEQFF.

The chain recombines TRBV5-1 with TRBJ2-3; TRBD2 matches at 15 bases. This CDR3 is built from 18 residues. The trim removed 3 bases at V and 2 bases at J, leaving 7 bases unmatched. Looked up from germline, CDR1 is SGHRS and CDR2 is YFSETQ. CDR3 sequence reads: CASSSGLAGGTSTDTQYF. CDR3 DNA sequence: TGCGCCAGCAGCTCGGGACTAGCGGGAGGCACCTCCACAGATACGCAGTATTTT.